These 26 T cell receptor beta chains were all obtained from the same sample, sequenced in a study of monozygotic twins with inflammatory bowel disease (dated by TCRdb to the late 2010s). Library preparation used 5' RACE. Sequencing took place on an Illumina HiSeq 2500. TCRdb reprocessed the reads and provides one entry for every CDR3 protein sequence; no DNA is given. In this sample's table one finds some 450,000 distinct CDR3 sequences. The leading ten clones occupy 2% to 3% of the sample. The specimen sequenced was blood. Source of these receptors: a human donor with ulcerative colitis or Crohn's disease, or a healthy co-twin of an affected twin (not recorded which).

This chain connects TRBV19 to TRBJ2-7; the D call from TCRdb, TRBD2, cannot be confirmed without DNA. Germline CDR1 is LNHDA and CDR2 is SQIVND (reference sequence). The CDR3 loop spans 15 amino acids. The CDR3 sequence: CASSIQPNGMGEQYF.

The chain uses TRBV12-3 or TRBV12-4 and TRBJ2-1; TCRdb gives TRBD2 as the D gene, but with no DNA this cannot be confirmed. The CDR3 covers 15 residues. CDR3 protein: CASILGTPSYNEQFF.

The J gene is TRBJ2-4, the V gene TRBV7-3; TCRdb names TRBD2, which stays unverified in the absence of DNA. Looked up from germline, CDR1 is SGHTA and CDR2 is FQGTGA. The CDR3 extends over 13 amino acids. CDR3 residues: CASSLGLADIQYF. The full variable domain, in which reference TRBV7-3 and TRBJ2-4 provide the parts outside the CDR3, is GAGVSQTPSNKVTEKGKYVELRCDPISGHTALYWYRQSLGQGPEFLIYFQGTGAADDSGLPNDRFFAVRPEGSVSTLKIQRTERGDSAVYLCASSLGLADIQYFGAGTRLSVL.

The chain has TRBV20-1 and TRBJ2-5. This CDR3 is built from 12 residues. Per the germline V gene, CDR1 is DFQATT and CDR2 is SNEGSKA (reference sequence). The CDR3 sequence is CSADELQETQYF.

This chain joins TRBV7-2 and TRBJ2-3. The CDR3 runs 13 residues. The germline gives CDR1 SGHTA, CDR2 FQGNSA. Here the CDR3 reads CASSLGATDTQYF.

The genes are TRBV2 and TRBJ2-1. Germline V gene sequence: CDR1 SNHLY, CDR2 FYNNEI. The CDR3 contains 11 residues. CDR3 amino acids: CASHYDNEQFF.

The CDR3 sequence: CASSPEMNFSLRNEQFF. V is TRBV18 and J is TRBJ2-1. Germline V gene lookup returns CDR1 KGHSH and CDR2 LQKENI. This CDR3 comprises 17 residues.

The rearrangement uses TRBV4-1 and TRBJ2-1; the TRBD1 assignment by TCRdb is unverifiable without DNA. The germline gives CDR1 MGHRA, CDR2 YSYEKL. There are 15 residues in the CDR3. The CDR3 loop reads CASSPWTATHNEQFF.

V is TRBV5-1 and J is TRBJ2-7; the D call from TCRdb, TRBD1, cannot be confirmed without DNA. The germline V gene encodes CDR1 SGHRS and CDR2 YFSETQ. The CDR3 spans 15 residues. This CDR3 reads CASSLGTGGIYEQYF.

This chain connects TRBV7-6 to TRBJ2-3. This CDR3 contains 15 residues. Germline V CDR1 and CDR2: SGHVS, FNYEAQ. CDR3 sequence reads: CASSLAPDYTDTQYF.

The rearrangement uses TRBV7-2 and TRBJ2-5; TCRdb indicates TRBD1, and absent DNA this call remains unverified. This CDR3 comprises 13 residues. Per germline, CDR1 SGHTA and CDR2 FQGNSA. The CDR3 here is CASSLMTGETQYF.

The J gene is TRBJ2-1, the V gene TRBV12-3 or TRBV12-4. The CDR3 is 12 residues long. This chain's CDR3 is CASSFRVNEQFF.

This chain links TRBV20-1 with TRBJ2-3; the D gene TCRdb calls, TRBD1, cannot be checked with no DNA. The V gene's germline CDR1 is DFQATT and CDR2 SNEGSKA (reference sequence). CDR3 size: 17 residues. The CDR3: CSARDVTGQVGTDTQYF.

The genes are TRBV24-1 and TRBJ2-1; the TCRdb call, TRBD2, lacks DNA for checking. The CDR3 has 14 amino acids. Germline V CDR1 and CDR2: KGHDR, SFDVKD. The CDR3 reads CATGAGGLGNEQFF.

The chain carries TRBV11-2 and TRBJ1-2. Per the germline V gene, CDR1 is SGHAT and CDR2 is FQNNGV. The length of the CDR3 is 14 residues. The CDR3 protein is CASSFSGFDYGYTF.

The chain combines TRBV4-2 with TRBJ2-3. Germline assignment: CDR1 LGHNA and CDR2 YNFKEQ. This CDR3 contains 13 residues. CDR3 in amino acids: CASSQANQDTQYF.

This sequence joins TRBV18 and TRBJ1-3; with no DNA, the TCRdb D assignment of TRBD1 cannot be verified. This CDR3 has 16 amino acids. Germline CDR1 reads KGHSH; CDR2 reads LQKENI. CDR3 in amino acids: CASSPSPGAEGNTIYF.

CDR3 residues: CASSTAASTDTQYF. The chain is built from TRBV5-6 and TRBJ2-3. Germline CDR1 reads SGHDT; CDR2 reads YYEEEE. There are 14 residues in the CDR3.

The chain is built from TRBV29-1 and TRBJ2-1; TCRdb indicates TRBD2, and absent DNA this call remains unverified. CDR3 length equals 17 residues. From germline, CDR1 is SQVTM and CDR2 ANQGSEA. CDR3 protein: CSVEDPQTSGNDNEQFF.

The rearrangement uses TRBV28 and TRBJ2-1; TCRdb's D call, TRBD2, is unchecked because there is no DNA. Germline assignment: CDR1 MDHEN and CDR2 SYDVKM. The length of the CDR3 is 11 residues. CDR3 region: CASVERDEQFF.

The J gene is TRBJ2-5, the V gene TRBV6-6; TCRdb returns TRBD1, unconfirmable since there is no DNA. The length of the CDR3 is 13 residues. Germline CDR1 and CDR2: MNHNY and SVGAGI (reference sequence). CDR3: CASRSGAQETQYF.

The V gene is TRBV12-3 or TRBV12-4, the J gene TRBJ1-5; TCRdb calls TRBD1, which cannot be checked without DNA. This CDR3 has 15 amino acids. CDR3 loop: CASSATGQGNQPQHF.

This chain joins TRBV10-3 and TRBJ2-1; checking the TCRdb D call of TRBD2 is not possible without DNA. Germline V gene sequence: CDR1 ENHRY, CDR2 SYGVKD. The CDR3 length is 15 residues. This CDR3 reads CAISPSGGAYNEQFF.

The chain recombines TRBV6-1 with TRBJ2-7; TCRdb selects TRBD1, and the lack of DNA leaves this call unchecked. CDR3 length: 14 amino acids. Germline CDR1 reads MNHNS; CDR2 reads SASEGT. The CDR3 sequence: CASSEGTGQYEQYF.

V is TRBV7-8 and J is TRBJ2-3. Germline lookup yields CDR1 SGHVS and CDR2 FQNEAQ. The length of the CDR3 is 18 residues. CDR3 protein: CASSLPKLLAGGADTQYF.

The rearrangement joins TRBV7-2 to TRBJ1-1; TCRdb names TRBD1, which stays unverified in the absence of DNA. Germline assignment: CDR1 SGHTA and CDR2 FQGNSA. The CDR3 has 15 residues. CDR3 sequence reads: CASSTGTPSSVWAFF.